This T cell receptor beta chain was obtained from a study of naive and memory T cell subsets. Ligated cDNA underwent four rounds of PCR with nested alpha and beta constant region primers and SP2. TCRdb reprocessed the UMI-ligation and nested PCR reads with MiXCR, giving one entry per CDR3 protein. This repertoire shows around 20,000 distinct CDR3 sequences, around 6% found once; its top ten account for 6.2%. The table lists this clonotype with many counts. This sample's treatment: skin biopsy from PPD injection site in Mantoux-positive individual. TCR cDNA received a 3' ligated oligonucleotide that carried a UMI. Germline V CDR1 and CDR2: SGHRS, YFSETQ. Trimming cost V 0 bases and J 4 bases, with 8 bases left between them. The CDR3 sequence is 14 residues long.

Sequencing used skin, obtained from a tuberculin skin test site. This sequence joins TRBV5-1 and TRBJ2-1; weak D call: TRBD2 (6 bases). The sequence was collected from an adult in good health. CDR3 bases: TGCGCCAGCAGCTTGGCGGGAGCTTACAATGAGCAGTTCTTC. Translation gives CASSLAGAYNEQFF.